This T cell receptor (beta chain) derives from a study of vaccination and CD4 T cells after COVID-19. V shed 1 base and J shed 5 bases, with 8 bases lying between them. CDR3 length equals 12 residues. Germline loops: CDR1 DFQATT, CDR2 SNEGSKA (reference sequence). This clonotype showed up just a few times. Its antigen is not known. Study outcomes and limitations: SARS-CoV-2-reactive clonotype medians increased from about 20 to 38, not significantly.

Treatment given: approximately 11-day PBMC culture with coronavirus spike peptide pools or control peptides (ViraFEST assay). Oncomine TCR Beta short-read sequencing was applied to DNA from cultured CD4+ T cells. TCRdb reprocessed the PCR reads via MiXCR and lists one record per CDR3 protein. The data contain about 5,000 distinct CDR3 sequences, 55% to 65% of them singletons. This sequence was found in a human donor who had recovered from COVID-19. Sequencing was performed on CD4+ T cells from blood, cultured in vitro. V is TRBV20-1 and J is TRBJ2-5, with unresolved D. The CDR3 DNA is TGCAGTGCTAGAGTTGCTGGGGAGACCCAGTACTTC. Protein product: CSARVAGETQYF.